Listed below are T cell receptor beta chains from one sample, sequenced in a study of T cells in Graves' hyperthyroidism and ophthalmopathy. TCRdb reprocessed the multiplex PCR reads via MiXCR and lists one record per CDR3 protein. In the table there are around 400,000 distinct CDR3 sequences, approximately 25% of which are singletons. The sample comprised blood. These receptor sequences come from a man aged 45-65 years with Graves' hyperthyroidism. The CDR3 runs from the conserved cysteine through the conserved F or W. The D gene is left open where the match is weak. Where a row states a size, it is once, few, many or the class of an expanded clone; other rows omit it.

.	.	TRBV28	TRBJ2-5	TGTGCCAGCAGTTTACGTTTAACAGGTCAAGAGACCCAGTACTTC	CASSLRLTGQETQYF
.	.	TRBV5-1	TRBJ2-2	TGCGCCAGCAGCTTGGCGGGAGCGGCCGGGGAGCTGTTTTTT	CASSLAGAAGELFF
.	.	TRBV14	TRBJ2-3	TGTGCCAGCAGCCAAATAAGGACAGATACGCAGTATTTT	CASSQIRTDTQYF
many	TRBD2	TRBV2	TRBJ2-7	TGTGCCAGCAGTGCCGGACTAGCGCCCTACGAGCAGTACTTC	CASSAGLAPYEQYF
few	.	TRBV25-1	TRBJ2-7	TGTGCCAGCAGTGAACTTGGCCGCTTGGGGCAGTACTTC	CASSELGRLGQYF
many	TRBD2	TRBV3-1	TRBJ2-5	TGTGCCAGCAGCCAACAAATGACTAGCAGTGAGACCCAGTACTTC	CASSQQMTSSETQYF
many	.	TRBV3-1	TRBJ1-1	TGTGCCAGCAAGGGAGATACTGAAGCTTTCTTT	CASKGDTEAFF
.	TRBD1	TRBV5-1	TRBJ2-7	TGCGCCAGCAGTAGTGACAGGGGTGGGAACGAGCAGTACTTC	CASSSDRGGNEQYF
many	.	TRBV12-3/TRBV12-4	TRBJ2-5	TGTGCCAGCAGCTCCAGACTCGTCCGGGGGTCCCAGTACTTC	CASSSRLVRGSQYF
.	.	TRBV6-7	TRBJ2-7	TGTGCCAGCAGTGTCCCGAATCGGGCCCCCTGTCCCTACGAGCAGTACTTC	CASSVPNRAPCPYEQYF
few	TRBD1	TRBV20-1	TRBJ2-3	TGCAGTGCTGTAGTAGCAGGGGGAGTTTGGTCAGATACGCAGTATTTT	CSAVVAGGVWSDTQYF
few	.	TRBV6-1	TRBJ2-1	TGTGCCAGCAGTGTTGGGGAGCCCTCCTACAATGAGCAGTTCTTC	CASSVGEPSYNEQFF
few	.	TRBV7-2	TRBJ1-2	TGTGCCAGCAGCTTAACACTGTATGGCTACACCTTC	CASSLTLYGYTF
few	TRBD1	TRBV19	TRBJ1-1	TGTGCCAGTAGCCCATCCGGGACAGCTAACACTGAAGCTTTCTTT	CASSPSGTANTEAFF
few	.	TRBV7-9	TRBJ2-1	TGTGCCAGCAGCTTAGTCGGGGGTCCGGGGAATGAGCAGTTCTTC	CASSLVGGPGNEQFF
once	.	TRBV10-3	TRBJ1-3	TGTGCCACCGCAGGGTCCAACTCTGGAAACACCATATATTTT	CATAGSNSGNTIYF
many	.	TRBV6-1	TRBJ1-5	TGTGCCAGCAGTGGGGACGGTAGCAATCAGCCCCAGCATTTT	CASSGDGSNQPQHF
.	TRBD1	TRBV10-2	TRBJ1-1	TGCGCCAGCGGGACAGACTTGAACACTGAAGCTTTCTTT	CASGTDLNTEAFF
few	.	TRBV13	TRBJ2-5	TGTGCCAGCAGCTTTAGACAGCTCCAAGAGACCCAGTACTTC	CASSFRQLQETQYF
few	.	TRBV20-1	TRBJ2-5	TGCAGTGCGTCCGGGACACCTCAAGAGACCCAGTACTTC	CSASGTPQETQYF
many	.	TRBV28	TRBJ2-5	TGTGCCAGCAGTTTGGCTAGCTGGGAGACCCAGTACTTC	CASSLASWETQYF
.	TRBD1	TRBV5-1	TRBJ2-7	TGCGCCAGCAGCCTCCTATCCGGGACAGAAGTCTACGAGCAGTACTTC	CASSLLSGTEVYEQYF
many	.	TRBV6-2/TRBV6-3	TRBJ2-7	TGTGCCAGCAAGTTGGATTGGCGGCGCGAGCAGTACTTC	CASKLDWRREQYF
.	.	TRBV20-1	TRBJ1-2	TGCAGTGCTAGAGATAGTAATAACTATGGCTACACCTTC	CSARDSNNYGYTF
.	.	TRBV20-1	TRBJ2-7	TGCAGTGCTATGAGGGGGGGGGAGCAGTACTTC	CSAMRGGEQYF
.	.	TRBV5-6	TRBJ1-1	TGTGCCAGCAGCTATTGGTACAGGGAAAGGAACACTGAAGCTTTCTTT	CASSYWYRERNTEAFF
few	TRBD2	TRBV9	TRBJ2-5	TGTGCCAGCAGCGTAGGCGGGAGGAGAGAAGAGACCCAGTACTTC	CASSVGGRREETQYF
many	.	TRBV7-6	TRBJ2-1	TGTGCCAGCAGCTTGGGGGGACTCCCTTACAATGAGCAGTTCTTC	CASSLGGLPYNEQFF
many	TRBD2	TRBV2	TRBJ2-1	TGTGCCAGCAGTGAAGGCGAGACTAGCCCTCAGTTCTTC	CASSEGETSPQFF
.	TRBD1	TRBV6-1	TRBJ2-2	TGTGCCAGCATGGGACAGCCGAACACCGGGGAGCTGTTTTTT	CASMGQPNTGELFF
once	TRBD2	TRBV27	TRBJ2-1	TGTGCCAGCAGTGAGACTAGCGGGAGATTGAATGAGCAGTTCTTC	CASSETSGRLNEQFF
.	TRBD1	TRBV11-3	TRBJ1-3	TGTGCCAGCAGCTTGACAGGGGTCGGAAACACCATATATTTT	CASSLTGVGNTIYF
many	.	TRBV27	TRBJ1-1	TGTGCCAGCAGTTCCCACGGGACACCGGTTGGGAACACTGAAGCTTTCTTT	CASSSHGTPVGNTEAFF
many	.	TRBV11-3	TRBJ2-3	TGTGCCAGCAGCTTATTGGGGACCCCCACAGATACGCAGTATTTT	CASSLLGTPTDTQYF
few	TRBD1	TRBV7-9	TRBJ2-2	TGTGCCAGCAGCTTAAGCAGGGGGCGTGACACCGGGGAGCTGTTTTTT	CASSLSRGRDTGELFF
few	.	TRBV7-3	TRBJ2-5	TGTGCCAGCAGCCCTGGCGGGGACCGCCAAGAGACCCAGTACTTC	CASSPGGDRQETQYF
.	.	TRBV29-1	TRBJ2-1	TGCAGCGTTGGAGCGGGTAGCTACAATGAGCAGTTCTTC	CSVGAGSYNEQFF
few	TRBD2	TRBV6-1	TRBJ2-1	TGTGCCAGCAGGGGACTAGCGGGAGCCTCCTACAATGAGCAGTTCTTC	CASRGLAGASYNEQFF
.	.	TRBV20-1	TRBJ2-7	TGCAGTGCTAGAGATAGGGCGGAGGAGCAGTACTTC	CSARDRAEEQYF
few	TRBD2	TRBV9	TRBJ2-7	TGTGCCAGCAGCGTAGGAACTAGCGGAGTCTACGAGCAGTACTTC	CASSVGTSGVYEQYF
.	TRBD2	TRBV5-1	TRBJ2-7	TGCGCCAGCAGCCCTAGCGGGAACTACGAGCAGTACTTC	CASSPSGNYEQYF
.	TRBD1	TRBV11-1	TRBJ2-5	TGTGCCAGCAGCTCCCGGGACAGGGGGCTAGAGACCCAGTACTTC	CASSSRDRGLETQYF
once	TRBD2	TRBV3-1	TRBJ2-1	TGTGCCAGCAGCCCGATGGGCGGGGGGGCAAGTGAGCAGTTCTTC	CASSPMGGGASEQFF
few	TRBD1	TRBV5-1	TRBJ1-1	TGCGCCAGCAGCTTGGACCCCCAGGGGGGGAACACTGAAGCTTTCTTT	CASSLDPQGGNTEAFF
.	.	TRBV24-1	TRBJ2-7	TGTGCCACCAGTGACGGACATTTCGGCGAGCAGTACTTC	CATSDGHFGEQYF
few	.	TRBV11-2	TRBJ2-5	TGTGCCAGCAGCTTAGGAGCCCCAAATTTCTACTTC	CASSLGAPNFYF
few	.	TRBV5-1	TRBJ1-3	TGTGCCAGCAGCTTAGCGGCTTACTCTGGAAACACCATATATTTT	CASSLAAYSGNTIYF
many	.	TRBV24-1	TRBJ2-2	TGTGCCTCCAAGGGGCCGAACACCGGGGAGCTGTTTTTT	CASKGPNTGELFF
few	TRBD2	TRBV28	TRBJ2-7	TGTGCCAGCAGTAAGACTAGCGGGAAGCAGTTCTCCTACGAGCAGTACTTC	CASSKTSGKQFSYEQYF
many	.	TRBV11-3	TRBJ1-1	TGTGCCAGCAGGGGCCTCGGCACTGAAGCTTTCTTT	CASRGLGTEAFF
.	.	TRBV11-3	TRBJ2-1	TGTGCCAGCAGCTTTAAGGGTGAGCAGTTCTTC	CASSFKGEQFF
.	TRBD1	TRBV7-3	TRBJ2-3	TGTGCCAGCAGCTCTAGGGGACAGGCCACCACAGATACGCAGTATTTT	CASSSRGQATTDTQYF
.	TRBD2	TRBV24-1	TRBJ2-7	TGTGCCACCAGTGAAAGCGGGAGGGCTTCCTACGAGCAGTACTTC	CATSESGRASYEQYF